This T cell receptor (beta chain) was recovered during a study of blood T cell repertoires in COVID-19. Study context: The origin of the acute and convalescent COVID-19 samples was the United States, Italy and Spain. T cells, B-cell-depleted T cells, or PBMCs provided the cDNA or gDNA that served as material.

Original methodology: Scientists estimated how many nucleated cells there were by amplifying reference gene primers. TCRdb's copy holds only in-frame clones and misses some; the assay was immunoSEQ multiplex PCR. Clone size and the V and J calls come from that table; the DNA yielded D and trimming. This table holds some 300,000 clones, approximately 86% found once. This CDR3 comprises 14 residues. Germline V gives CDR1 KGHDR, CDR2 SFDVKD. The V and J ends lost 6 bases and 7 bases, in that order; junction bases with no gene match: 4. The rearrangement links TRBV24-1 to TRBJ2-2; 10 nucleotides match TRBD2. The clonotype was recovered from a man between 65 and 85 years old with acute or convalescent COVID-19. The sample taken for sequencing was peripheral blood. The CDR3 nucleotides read TGTGCCACCAGTTCGCGACTAGCGGGCGGGGAGCTGTTTTTT. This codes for CATSSRLAGGELFF.